The entry that follows covers one TCR beta chain sequence. The antigen remains undetermined. This entry comes from a study of shared clonotypes between healthy human individuals. Study details: With ages of 18 to 49, the donors were two women and three men.

Study observations and caveats: Clonotypes shared by all four sorted-subset donors had higher generation probabilities than non-shared clonotypes.

The CDR3 loop spans 12 amino acids. Looked up from germline, CDR1 is SGHAT and CDR2 is FQNNGV. Between the trimmed V and J ends, which lost 6 bases and 11 bases, there was a span of 16 bases. Some clones are missing from TCRdb's copy, which holds only in-frame ones; the method was immunoSEQ multiplex PCR. The table shows about 730,000 clones, with 55% to 80% occurring only once. The TCR was taken from a woman between 25 and 40 years old in good health. The rearrangement links TRBV11-2 to TRBJ1-1; possible D gene TRBD1, 5 bases. Input material: memory CD4+ T cells sorted from blood. Subset noted: CD45RA-negative fraction. The CDR3 is CASSVPGLKAFF. DNA of the CDR3: TGTGCCAGCAGTGTACCGGGACTGAAGGCTTTCTTT.